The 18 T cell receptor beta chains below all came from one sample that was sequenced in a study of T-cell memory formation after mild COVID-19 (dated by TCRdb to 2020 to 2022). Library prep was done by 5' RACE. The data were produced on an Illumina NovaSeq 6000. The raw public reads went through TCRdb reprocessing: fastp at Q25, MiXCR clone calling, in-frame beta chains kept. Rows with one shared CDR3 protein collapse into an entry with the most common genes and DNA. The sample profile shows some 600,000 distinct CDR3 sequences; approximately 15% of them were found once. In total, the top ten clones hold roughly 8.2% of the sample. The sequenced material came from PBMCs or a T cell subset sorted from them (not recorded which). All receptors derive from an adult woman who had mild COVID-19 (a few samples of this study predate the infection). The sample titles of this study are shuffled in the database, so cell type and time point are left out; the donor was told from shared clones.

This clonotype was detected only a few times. CDR3 in amino acids: CASPTPGQGSHEQYF. In nucleotides, the CDR3 is TGTGCCAGTCCGACCCCGGGACAGGGGTCCCACGAGCAGTACTTC. The chain is built from TRBV7-8 and TRBJ2-7, with 10 bases matching TRBD1. V gave up 9 bases and J gave up 5 bases; unmatched junction bases: 13. The CDR3 extends over 15 amino acids. Germline V gives CDR1 SGHVS, CDR2 FQNEAQ.

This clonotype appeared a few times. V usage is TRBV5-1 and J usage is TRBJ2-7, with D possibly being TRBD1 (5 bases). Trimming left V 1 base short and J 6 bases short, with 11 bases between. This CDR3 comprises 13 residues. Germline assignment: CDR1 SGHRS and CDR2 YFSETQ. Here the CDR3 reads CASSLTTGPEQYF. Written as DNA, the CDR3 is TGCGCCAGCAGCTTGACTACAGGACCCGAGCAGTACTTC.

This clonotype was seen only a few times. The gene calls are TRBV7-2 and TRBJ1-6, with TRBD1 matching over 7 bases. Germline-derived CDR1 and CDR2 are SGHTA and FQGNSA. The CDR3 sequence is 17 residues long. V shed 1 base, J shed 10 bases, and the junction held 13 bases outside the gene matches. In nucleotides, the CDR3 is TGTGCCAGCAGCTTAGGCTCCAGACAGGGTTTGAGGTCACCCCTCCACTTT. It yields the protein CASSLGSRQGLRSPLHF.

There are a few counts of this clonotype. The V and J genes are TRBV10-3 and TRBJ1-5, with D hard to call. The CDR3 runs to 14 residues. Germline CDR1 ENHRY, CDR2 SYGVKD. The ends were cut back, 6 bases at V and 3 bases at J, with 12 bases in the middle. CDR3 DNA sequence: TGTGCCATCAGAGGAGACACTTACAATCAGCCCCAGCATTTT. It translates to CAIRGDTYNQPQHF.

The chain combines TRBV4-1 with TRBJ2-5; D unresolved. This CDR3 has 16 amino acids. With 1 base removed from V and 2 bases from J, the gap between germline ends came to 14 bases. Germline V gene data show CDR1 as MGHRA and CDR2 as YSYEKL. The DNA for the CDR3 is TGCGCCAGCAGCCAAGGATATGGAGCCTTACAAGAGACCCAGTACTTC. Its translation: CASSQGYGALQETQYF.

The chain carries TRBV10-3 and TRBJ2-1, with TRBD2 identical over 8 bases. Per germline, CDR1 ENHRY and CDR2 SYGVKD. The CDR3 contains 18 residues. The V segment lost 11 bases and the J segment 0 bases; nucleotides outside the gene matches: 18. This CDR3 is CAHGTRLTLRSSYNEQFF. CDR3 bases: TGTGCCCATGGGACTAGGCTTACCTTAAGGAGCTCCTACAATGAGCAGTTCTTC.

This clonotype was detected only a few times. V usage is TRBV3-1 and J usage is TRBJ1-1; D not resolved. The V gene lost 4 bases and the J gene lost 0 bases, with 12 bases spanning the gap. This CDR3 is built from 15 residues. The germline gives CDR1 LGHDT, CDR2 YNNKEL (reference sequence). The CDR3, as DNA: TGTGCCAGCAGCCCCATGGGCGGGATGAACACTGAAGCTTTCTTT. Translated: CASSPMGGMNTEAFF.

The CDR3 DNA sequence: TGCAGTGCTAGAAGCGCCGGGAAAAACTATGGCTACACCTTC. It is translated as CSARSAGKNYGYTF. This chain connects TRBV20-1 to TRBJ1-2, with D unclear. The CDR3 loop spans 14 amino acids. Germline CDR1 and CDR2: DFQATT and SNEGSKA (reference sequence). V gave up 2 bases and J gave up 2 bases, with 12 bases separating them.

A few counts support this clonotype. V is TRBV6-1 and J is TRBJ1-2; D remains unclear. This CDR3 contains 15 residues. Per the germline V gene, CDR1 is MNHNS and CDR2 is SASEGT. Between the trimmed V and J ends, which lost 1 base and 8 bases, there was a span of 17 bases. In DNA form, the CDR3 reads TGTGCCAGCAGTGAAGTACGGGCCTCCTCAAAAGGCTACACCTTC. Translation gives CASSEVRASSKGYTF.

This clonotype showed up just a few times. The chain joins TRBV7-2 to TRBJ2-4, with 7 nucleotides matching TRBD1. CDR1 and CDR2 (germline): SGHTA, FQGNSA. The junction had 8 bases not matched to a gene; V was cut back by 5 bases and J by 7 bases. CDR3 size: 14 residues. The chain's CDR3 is CASSRRDSDNIQYF. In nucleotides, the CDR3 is TGTGCCAGCAGCCGCCGGGACAGCGATAACATTCAGTACTTC. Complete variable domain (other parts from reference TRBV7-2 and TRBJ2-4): GAGVSQSPSNKVTEKGKDVELRCDPISGHTALYWYRQSLGQGLEFLIYFQGNSAPDKSGLPSDRFSAERTGGSVSTLTIQRTQQEDSAVYLCASSRRDSDNIQYFGAGTRLSVL.

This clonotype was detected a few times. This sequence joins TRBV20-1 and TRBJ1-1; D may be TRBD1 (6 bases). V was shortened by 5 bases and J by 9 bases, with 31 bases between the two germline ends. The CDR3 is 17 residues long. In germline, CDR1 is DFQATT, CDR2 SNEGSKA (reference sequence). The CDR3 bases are TGCAGTGCTTCCCATCAAATAGCCGGACGCCTAGGGGGAAAAGCTTTCTTT. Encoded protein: CSASHQIAGRLGGKAFF.

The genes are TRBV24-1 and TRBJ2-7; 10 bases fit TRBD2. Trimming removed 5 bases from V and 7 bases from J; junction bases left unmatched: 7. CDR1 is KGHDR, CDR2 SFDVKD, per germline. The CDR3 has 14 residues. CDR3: CATSGTSGNGEQYF. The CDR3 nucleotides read TGTGCCACCAGTGGTACTAGCGGGAATGGAGAGCAGTACTTC.

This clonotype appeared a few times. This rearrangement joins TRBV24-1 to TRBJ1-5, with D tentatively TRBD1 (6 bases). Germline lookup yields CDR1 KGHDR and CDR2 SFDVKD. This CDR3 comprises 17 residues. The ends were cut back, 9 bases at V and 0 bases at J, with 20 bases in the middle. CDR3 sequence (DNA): TGTGCCACCCCCCGGGTGACAGGCAACCATAGCAATCAGCCCCAGCATTTT. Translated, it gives CATPRVTGNHSNQPQHF.

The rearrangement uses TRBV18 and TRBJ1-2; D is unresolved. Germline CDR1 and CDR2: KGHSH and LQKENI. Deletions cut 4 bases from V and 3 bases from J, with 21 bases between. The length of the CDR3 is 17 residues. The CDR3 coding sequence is TGTGCCAGCTCACTATACCCGGGCCGACGTGACCACTATGGCTACACCTTC. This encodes CASSLYPGRRDHYGYTF.

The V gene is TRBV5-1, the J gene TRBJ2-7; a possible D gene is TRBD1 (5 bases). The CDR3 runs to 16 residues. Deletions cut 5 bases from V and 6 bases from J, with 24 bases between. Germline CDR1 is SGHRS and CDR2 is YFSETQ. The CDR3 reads CASSNRWQGRSSEQYF. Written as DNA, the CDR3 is TGCGCCAGCAGTAACCGGTGGCAGGGTAGGAGCAGCGAGCAGTACTTC.

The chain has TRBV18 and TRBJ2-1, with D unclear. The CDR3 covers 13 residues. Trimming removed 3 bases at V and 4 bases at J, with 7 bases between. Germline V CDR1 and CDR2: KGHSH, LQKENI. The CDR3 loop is CASSPSAYNEQFF. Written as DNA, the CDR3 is TGTGCCAGCTCACCGTCAGCTTACAATGAGCAGTTCTTC. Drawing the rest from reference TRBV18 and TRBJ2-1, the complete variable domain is NAGVMQNPRHLVRRRGQEARLRCSPMKGHSHVYWYRQLPEEGLKFMVYLQKENIIDESGMPKERFSAEFPKEGPSILRIQQVVRGDSAAYFCASSPSAYNEQFFGPGTRLTVL.

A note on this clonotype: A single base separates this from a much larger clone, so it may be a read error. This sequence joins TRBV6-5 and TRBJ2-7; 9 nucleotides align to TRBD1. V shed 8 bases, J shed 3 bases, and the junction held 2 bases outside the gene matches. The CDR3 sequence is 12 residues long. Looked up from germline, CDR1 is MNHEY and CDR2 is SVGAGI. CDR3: CASRTGDYEQYF. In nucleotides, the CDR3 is TGTGCCAGCCGGACAGGGGACTACGAGCAGTACTTC.

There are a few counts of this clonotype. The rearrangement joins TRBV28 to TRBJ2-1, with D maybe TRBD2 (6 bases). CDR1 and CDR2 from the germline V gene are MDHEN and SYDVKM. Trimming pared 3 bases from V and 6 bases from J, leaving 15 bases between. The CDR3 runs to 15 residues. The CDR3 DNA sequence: TGTGCCAGCAGTTTTGGGGACTCTTACGGCAATGAGCAGTTCTTC. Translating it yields CASSFGDSYGNEQFF.